A single sample gave rise to the 25 T cell receptor beta chains below, sequenced in a study of cytomegalovirus exposure and HLA in healthy donors. Sequencing was performed with immunoSEQ multiplex PCR; in TCRdb, only in-frame clones are kept and a portion is missing. This table has around 140,000 clones, roughly 86% appearing once. The specimen was PBMCs. These receptors were collected from a young man in good health and CMV-seropositive.

The chain employs TRBV5-1 and TRBJ2-3; TRBD2 matches at 11 bases. CDR1 and CDR2 from the germline V gene are SGHRS and YFSETQ. Trimming took 0 bases from V and 0 from J; bases not matched to a gene: 0. This CDR3 spans 16 amino acids. The CDR3 region is CASSLGLAGSTDTQYF. The CDR3 nucleotides are TGCGCCAGCAGCTTGGGACTAGCGGGGAGCACAGATACGCAGTATTTT.

Worth noting for this clone: Other DNA sequences within the sample encode an identical CDR3. V gene TRBV7-2 combines with J gene TRBJ2-2, with D perhaps TRBD1 (6 bases). CDR3 length: 14 residues. The germline V gene encodes CDR1 SGHTA and CDR2 FQGNSA. The V end lost 5 bases, the J end lost 2 bases, and 9 bases lay between the germline ends. The CDR3 sequence: CASSLQGNTGELFF. The CDR3 coding sequence is TGTGCCAGCAGCCTACAGGGAAACACCGGGGAGCTGTTTTTT.

This clone appeared once. The chain is built from TRBV29-1 and TRBJ1-1; possibly TRBD1 for D (6 bases). CDR1 and CDR2 (germline): SQVTM, ANQGSEA. Trimming removed 7 bases from V and 0 bases from J, with 12 bases in between. The CDR3 runs 13 residues. The CDR3 sequence: CSADGQLNTEAFF. The CDR3 bases are TGCAGCGCGGATGGACAGTTGAACACTGAAGCTTTCTTT.

The chain carries TRBV6-6 and TRBJ1-5, with D tentatively TRBD1 (5 bases). Per the germline V gene, CDR1 is MNHNY and CDR2 is SVGAGI (reference sequence). V shed 7 bases and J shed 3 bases, with 19 bases lying between them. The CDR3 covers 16 residues. The CDR3 region is CASTELSQGFNQPQHF. CDR3 nucleotides: TGTGCCAGCACGGAATTAAGCCAGGGATTCAATCAGCCCCAGCATTTT.

CDR3 amino acids: CASSGYKGWNSPLHF. The CDR3 DNA reads TGTGCCAGTAGCGGTTACAAGGGGTGGAATTCACCCCTCCACTTT. The chain carries TRBV19 and TRBJ1-6; D is perhaps TRBD1 (5 bases). The germline gives CDR1 LNHDA, CDR2 SQIVND (reference sequence). The CDR3 extends over 15 amino acids. Trimming pared 6 bases from V and 7 bases from J, leaving 16 bases between.

The CDR3 sequence is CASSLGGAGARGKTQYF. CDR3 sequence (DNA): TGTGCCAGCAGCCTGGGAGGAGCGGGAGCGAGGGGAAAGACCCAGTACTTC. The V and J genes are TRBV5-6 and TRBJ2-5; 8 bases are shared with TRBD2. This CDR3 spans 17 amino acids. The V segment lost 4 bases and the J segment 6 bases; nucleotides outside the gene matches: 17. Germline CDR1 is SGHDT and CDR2 is YYEEEE.

The chain has TRBV9 and TRBJ1-2; 9 bases are shared with TRBD1. The CDR3 consists of 14 residues. The junction had 6 bases not matched to a gene; V was cut back by 5 bases and J by 4 bases. Germline CDR1 reads SGDLS; CDR2 reads YYNGEE. This CDR3 is CASSRDRDSYGYTF. The CDR3 DNA follows: TGTGCCAGCAGTCGGGACAGGGATTCCTATGGCTACACCTTC.

The chain uses TRBV6-4 and TRBJ1-3; D is possibly TRBD1 (6 bases). The length of the CDR3 is 14 residues. Germline CDR1 reads MRHNA; CDR2 reads SNTAGT. With 11 bases removed from V and 6 bases from J, the gap between germline ends came to 20 bases. The CDR3 here is CAGPDSISLNTIYF. CDR3 DNA sequence: TGTGCCGGTCCGGACAGCATTTCTTTAAACACCATATATTTT.

The V gene is TRBV4-1, the J gene TRBJ2-5; the match to TRBD2 covers 7 bases. V gave up 6 bases and J gave up 4 bases; unmatched junction bases: 14. The CDR3 extends over 16 amino acids. Germline loops: CDR1 MGHRA, CDR2 YSYEKL. DNA of the CDR3: TGCGCCAGCAGACGAATCGGGACCGGGGGGACAGAGACCCAGTACTTC. Translation: CASRRIGTGGTETQYF.

The chain has TRBV2 and TRBJ2-7, with 7 bases aligning to TRBD2. V was clipped by 1 base and J by 3 bases; unmatched bases: 9. This CDR3 is 16 amino acids long. The germline CDR1 and CDR2 sequences are SNHLY and FYNNEI. The CDR3 protein is CASSEVSSGAIYEQYF. In DNA, the CDR3 is TGTGCCAGCAGTGAAGTTTCTAGCGGAGCCATCTACGAGCAGTACTTC.

The gene calls are TRBV2 and TRBJ1-2; 7 bases match TRBD1. V gave up 3 bases and J gave up 4 bases; unmatched junction bases: 5. In germline, CDR1 is SNHLY, CDR2 FYNNEI. The CDR3 sequence is 14 residues long. CDR3 nucleotides: TGTGCCAGCAGTGATTCAGGGGGTATCTATGGCTACACCTTC. It is translated as CASSDSGGIYGYTF.

This clone has just a few counts. The CDR3 nucleotides read TGTGCCAGCAGCCGAGAGATGAACACTGAAGCTTTCTTT. Translating gives CASSREMNTEAFF. The chain joins TRBV6-4 to TRBJ1-1, with D unresolved. Germline values: CDR1 MRHNA, CDR2 SNTAGT. V was pared by 6 bases and J by 0 bases, with 8 bases between. There are 13 residues in the CDR3.

This rearrangement joins TRBV27 to TRBJ1-1, with 11 nucleotides matching TRBD1. The germline V gene has CDR1 MNHEY and CDR2 SMNVEV (reference sequence). Trimming at V came to 5 bases and at J to 1 base, leaving 9 bases not matched to a gene. The CDR3 extends over 17 amino acids. The CDR3 loop reads CASSRGTGGVRNTEAFF. CDR3 sequence (DNA): TGTGCCAGCAGTCGGGGGACAGGGGGAGTCCGGAACACTGAAGCTTTCTTT.

This sequence joins TRBV5-8 and TRBJ1-1, with a weak D call TRBD1 (5 bases). The length of the CDR3 is 12 residues. The germline V gene encodes CDR1 SGHTS and CDR2 YDEGEE. Deletions cut 4 bases from V and 4 bases from J, with 8 bases between. The DNA of the CDR3 is TGTGCCAGCAGCCCGGGGGGCACTGAAGCTTTCTTT. Translated, it gives CASSPGGTEAFF.

The J gene is TRBJ2-5, the V gene TRBV18; a possible D gene is TRBD1 (6 bases). CDR3 length equals 14 residues. Germline CDR1 KGHSH, CDR2 LQKENI. V lost 3 bases to trimming and J lost 3 bases, with 11 bases between them. CDR3 coding DNA: TGTGCCAGCTCACCGGGGGCGGCCGAAGAGACCCAGTACTTC. Amino acid sequence: CASSPGAAEETQYF.

This chain connects TRBV7-6 to TRBJ2-3; no clear D. Per the germline V gene, CDR1 is SGHVS and CDR2 is FNYEAQ. The CDR3 has 16 amino acids. Trimming removed 1 base at V and 0 bases at J, with 11 bases between. The CDR3 region is CASSLVPSFSTDTQYF. The DNA for the CDR3 is TGTGCCAGCAGCTTAGTTCCGAGTTTTAGCACAGATACGCAGTATTTT.

V is TRBV28 and J is TRBJ2-2, with TRBD1 identical over 7 bases. The CDR3 has 15 residues. Germline trimming cut 4 bases from V and 7 bases from J; bases unmatched to any gene: 9. CDR1 and CDR2 from the germline V gene are MDHEN and SYDVKM. Here the CDR3 DNA reads TGTGCCAGCAGTTCGAGACAGGGTAACTTCGGGGAGCTGTTTTTT. It translates to CASSSRQGNFGELFF.

The chain has TRBV14 and TRBJ2-7; D unresolved. Trimming took 6 bases from V and 1 from J, leaving 13 bases between them. This CDR3 is 14 amino acids long. CDR1 and CDR2 from the germline V gene are SGHDN and FVKESK. As DNA, the CDR3 is TGTGCCAGCAGATTCAGTTACAGTTCCTACGAGCAGTACTTC. It is translated as CASRFSYSSYEQYF.

CDR3 sequence (DNA): TGCGCCAGCAGCCGTCTGGTAGCGGCGGCAGGGGGCTCCTACGAGCAGTACTTC. It specifies CASSRLVAAAGGSYEQYF. The genes are TRBV5-1 and TRBJ2-7; the D gene is possibly TRBD1 (7 bases). Per the germline V gene, CDR1 is SGHRS and CDR2 is YFSETQ. V was cut by 4 bases and J by 0 bases, with 23 bases left in between. The CDR3 is 18 amino acids.

V and J are TRBV18 and TRBJ2-7; TRBD1 is a possible D gene (5 bases). V was pared by 6 bases and J by 4 bases, with 13 bases between. In germline, CDR1 is KGHSH, CDR2 LQKENI. CDR3 length: 13 amino acids. The CDR3 DNA reads TGTGCCAGCTCCCGCCAGGGTGGTTACGAGCAGTACTTC. This translates into CASSRQGGYEQYF.

The rearrangement uses TRBV4-2 and TRBJ2-3, with a possible D match to TRBD2 (7 bases). V was trimmed by 5 bases and J by 4 bases, leaving 16 bases between them. The germline CDR1 and CDR2 sequences are LGHNA and YNFKEQ. CDR3 size: 15 residues. CDR3 nucleotides: TGTGCCAGCAGCAACGAGGGGGGGCAGGCAGATACGCAGTATTTT. Translating it yields CASSNEGGQADTQYF.

This clone occurred a few times. The chain is built from TRBV7-9 and TRBJ2-1; D is unresolved. V shed 5 bases and J shed 0 bases, with 5 bases lying between them. Per the germline V gene, CDR1 is SEHNR and CDR2 is FQNEAQ (reference sequence). CDR3 length equals 13 residues. CDR3 residues: CASSKSSYNEQFF. The CDR3 DNA sequence: TGTGCCAGCAGCAAGAGCTCCTACAATGAGCAGTTCTTC.

The genes are TRBV20-1 and TRBJ2-5; no clear D gene. Trimming left V 6 bases short and J 0 bases short, with 2 bases between. The germline V gene encodes CDR1 DFQATT and CDR2 SNEGSKA (reference sequence). CDR3 size: 10 residues. The CDR3 is CSAYQETQYF. In nucleotides, the CDR3 is TGCAGTGCCTACCAAGAGACCCAGTACTTC.

The rearrangement joins TRBV5-5 to TRBJ1-5; perhaps TRBD1 as D (6 bases). The germline V and J ends were trimmed by 3 bases and 2 bases, with 15 bases remaining between them. CDR3 length: 16 amino acids. CDR1 is SGHKS and CDR2 is YYEKEE in the germline V gene (reference sequence). The CDR3 DNA sequence: TGTGCCAGCAGCTGGGCCCGAGGGGGAGGCAATCAGCCCCAGCATTTT. Its translation: CASSWARGGGNQPQHF.

This chain connects TRBV6-5 to TRBJ1-4; no clear D. The CDR3 is 15 residues long. V lost 6 bases and J 1 base, leaving 12 bases between the germline ends. Germline V gene lookup returns CDR1 MNHEY and CDR2 SVGAGI. CDR3 in amino acids: CASRPYKKTNEKLFF. CDR3 nucleotides: TGTGCCAGCAGGCCTTACAAGAAAACTAATGAAAAACTGTTTTTT.